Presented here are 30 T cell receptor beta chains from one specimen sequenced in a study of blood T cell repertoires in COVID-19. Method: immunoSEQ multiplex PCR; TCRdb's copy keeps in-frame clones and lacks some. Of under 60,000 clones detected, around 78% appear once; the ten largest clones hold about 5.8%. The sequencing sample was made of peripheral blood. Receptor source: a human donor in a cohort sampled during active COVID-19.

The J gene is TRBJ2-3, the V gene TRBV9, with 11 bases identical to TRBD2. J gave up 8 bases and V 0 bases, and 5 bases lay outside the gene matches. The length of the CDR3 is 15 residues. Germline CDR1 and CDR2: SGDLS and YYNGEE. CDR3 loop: CASSVGFSGGGTQYF. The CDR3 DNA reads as TGTGCCAGCAGCGTAGGGTTTAGCGGGGGGGGTACGCAGTATTTT.

The CDR3 loop reads CASSTSGGGNSPLHF. CDR3 DNA sequence: TGTGCCAGCAGTACCAGTGGGGGGGGTAATTCACCCCTCCACTTT. The chain recombines TRBV2 with TRBJ1-6; maybe TRBD1 (5 bases). The CDR3 sequence is 15 residues long. V lost 5 bases and J lost 6, with 14 bases in between. CDR1 and CDR2 from the germline V gene are SNHLY and FYNNEI.

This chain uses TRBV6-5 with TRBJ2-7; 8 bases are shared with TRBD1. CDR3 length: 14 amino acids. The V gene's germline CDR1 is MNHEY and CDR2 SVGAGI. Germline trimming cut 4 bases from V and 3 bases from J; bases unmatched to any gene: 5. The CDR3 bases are TGTGCCAGCAGTTCCGGGACAGGCCGCTACGAGCAGTACTTC. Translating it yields CASSSGTGRYEQYF.

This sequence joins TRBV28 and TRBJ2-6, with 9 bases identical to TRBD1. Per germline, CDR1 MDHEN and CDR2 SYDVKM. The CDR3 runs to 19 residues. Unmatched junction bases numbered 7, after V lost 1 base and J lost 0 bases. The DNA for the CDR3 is TGTGCCAGCAGTTTATCCGGGACAGGGTCCCTCTCTGGGGCCAACGTCCTGACTTTC. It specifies CASSLSGTGSLSGANVLTF. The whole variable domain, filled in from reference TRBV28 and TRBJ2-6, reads DVKVTQSSRYLVKRTGEKVFLECVQDMDHENMFWYRQDPGLGLRLIYFSYDVKMKEKGDIPEGYSVSREKKERFSLILESASTNQTSMYLCASSLSGTGSLSGANVLTFGAGSRLTVL.

The CDR3 sequence is CASSPGRYSGNTIYF. Here the CDR3 DNA reads TGTGCCAGCAGCCCAGGAAGGTACTCTGGAAACACCATATATTTT. The chain is built from TRBV21-1 and TRBJ1-3; TRBD1, as called in the table, went unchecked against the DNA. TRBV21-1 is annotated as a pseudogene. The CDR3 covers 15 residues.

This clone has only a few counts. The CDR3 DNA reads as TGTGCCAGCAGCCAGGACAGGGCGGCGCGTGGCTACACCTTC. Translation: CASSQDRAARGYTF. The chain recombines TRBV3-1 (or the pseudogene TRBV3-2) with TRBJ1-2; the match to TRBD1 covers 8 bases. V shed 3 bases and J 7 bases; nucleotides not matched to a gene: 7. CDR3 length: 14 residues. Germline CDR1 is LGHDT and CDR2 is YNNKEL (reference sequence).

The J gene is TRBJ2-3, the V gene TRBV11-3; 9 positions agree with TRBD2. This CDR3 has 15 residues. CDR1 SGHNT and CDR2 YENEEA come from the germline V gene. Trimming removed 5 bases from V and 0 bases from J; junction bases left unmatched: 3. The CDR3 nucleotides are TGTGCCAGCAGCCTCGGGACTAGCAGCACAGATACGCAGTATTTT. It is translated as CASSLGTSSTDTQYF.

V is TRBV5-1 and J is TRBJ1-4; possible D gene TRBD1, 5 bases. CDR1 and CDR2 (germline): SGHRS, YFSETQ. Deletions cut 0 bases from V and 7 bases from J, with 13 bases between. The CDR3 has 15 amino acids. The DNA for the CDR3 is TGCGCCAGCAGCTTGGCGGGAGGGGAAAGTGAAAAACTGTTTTTT. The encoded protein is CASSLAGGESEKLFF.

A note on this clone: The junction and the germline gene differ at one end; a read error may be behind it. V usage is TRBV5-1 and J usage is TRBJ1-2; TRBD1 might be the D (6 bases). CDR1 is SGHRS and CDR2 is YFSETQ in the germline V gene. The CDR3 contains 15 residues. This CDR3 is CASSPDGQINYSYTF. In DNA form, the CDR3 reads TGCGCCAGCAGCCCGGACGGACAGATTAACTATAGCTACACCTTC. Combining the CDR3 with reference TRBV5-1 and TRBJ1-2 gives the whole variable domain KAGVTQTPRYLIKTRGQQVTLSCSPISGHRSVSWYQQTPGQGLQFLFEYFSETQRNKGNFPGRFSGRQFSNSRSEMNVSTLELGDSALYLCASSPDGQINYSYTFGSGTRLTVV.

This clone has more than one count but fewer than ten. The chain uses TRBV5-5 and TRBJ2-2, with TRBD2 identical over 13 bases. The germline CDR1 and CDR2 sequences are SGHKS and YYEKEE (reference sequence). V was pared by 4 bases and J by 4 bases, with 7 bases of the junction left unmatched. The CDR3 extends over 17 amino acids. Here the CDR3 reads CASSPTSGGFGTGELFF. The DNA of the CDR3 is TGTGCCAGCAGCCCGACTAGCGGGGGGTTCGGCACCGGGGAGCTGTTTTTT.

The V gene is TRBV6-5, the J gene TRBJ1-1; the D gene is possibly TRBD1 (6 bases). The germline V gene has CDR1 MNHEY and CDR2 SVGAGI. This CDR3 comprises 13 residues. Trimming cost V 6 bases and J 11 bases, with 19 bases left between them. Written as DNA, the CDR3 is TGTGCCAGCAGGAAGACAGGCTTTGAGTTGGCTTTCTTT. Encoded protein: CASRKTGFELAFF.

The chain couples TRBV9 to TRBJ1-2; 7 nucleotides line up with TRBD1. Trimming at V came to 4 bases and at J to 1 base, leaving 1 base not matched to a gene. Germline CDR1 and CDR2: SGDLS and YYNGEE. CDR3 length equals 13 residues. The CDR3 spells CASSRDSNYGYTF. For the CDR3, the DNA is TGTGCCAGCAGCCGGGACAGTAACTATGGCTACACCTTC.

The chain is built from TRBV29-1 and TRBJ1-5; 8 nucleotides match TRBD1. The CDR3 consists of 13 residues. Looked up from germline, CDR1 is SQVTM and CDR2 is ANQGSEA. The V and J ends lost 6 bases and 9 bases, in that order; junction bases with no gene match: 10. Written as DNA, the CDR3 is TGCAGCGTAAAGCCGACAGGGGACGGGCCCCAGCATTTT. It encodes CSVKPTGDGPQHF.

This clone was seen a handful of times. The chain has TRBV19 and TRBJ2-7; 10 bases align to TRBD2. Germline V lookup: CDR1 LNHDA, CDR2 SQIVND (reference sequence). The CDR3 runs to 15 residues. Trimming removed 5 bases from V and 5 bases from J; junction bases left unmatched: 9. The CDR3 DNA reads TGTGCCAGTAGTCCTAGGAGCGGGGGGGCCCACGAGCAGTACTTC. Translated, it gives CASSPRSGGAHEQYF.

CDR3 sequence reads: CAGRLASNTGELFF. The CDR3 bases are TGTGCCGGACGGCTAGCGTCGAACACCGGGGAGCTGTTTTTT. The chain employs TRBV6-5 and TRBJ2-2; TRBD2 is a possible D gene (6 bases). Germline-derived CDR1 and CDR2 are MNHEY and SVGAGI. The CDR3 contains 14 residues. Trimming cost V 11 bases and J 0 bases, with 13 bases left between them.

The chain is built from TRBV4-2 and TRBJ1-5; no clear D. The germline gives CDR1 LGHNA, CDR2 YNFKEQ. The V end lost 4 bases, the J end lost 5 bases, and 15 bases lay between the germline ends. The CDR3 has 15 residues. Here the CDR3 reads CASSPTDGDHQPQHF. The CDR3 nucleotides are TGTGCCAGCAGCCCCACTGACGGGGATCATCAGCCCCAGCATTTT.

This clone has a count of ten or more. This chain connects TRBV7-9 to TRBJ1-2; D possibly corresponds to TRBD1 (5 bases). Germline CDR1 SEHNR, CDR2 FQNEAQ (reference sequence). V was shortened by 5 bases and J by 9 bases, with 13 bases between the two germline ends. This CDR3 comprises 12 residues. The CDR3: CASSDPAGRYTF. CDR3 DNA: TGTGCCAGCAGCGACCCCGCGGGGCGCTACACCTTC. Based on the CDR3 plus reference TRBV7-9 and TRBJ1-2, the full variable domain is DTGVSQNPRHKITKRGQNVTFRCDPISEHNRLYWYRQTLGQGPEFLTYFQNEAQLEKSRLLSDRFSAERPKGSFSTLEIQRTEQGDSAMYLCASSDPAGRYTFGSGTRLTVV.

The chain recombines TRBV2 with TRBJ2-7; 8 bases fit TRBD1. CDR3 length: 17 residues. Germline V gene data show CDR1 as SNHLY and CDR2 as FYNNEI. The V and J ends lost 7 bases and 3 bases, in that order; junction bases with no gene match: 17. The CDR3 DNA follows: TGTGCCAGCATAGGGGGAGAACGACAGGGGCTAAACTACGAGCAGTACTTC. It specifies CASIGGERQGLNYEQYF.

CDR3 bases: TGTGCCAGCAGCGTCGGACTAGGACGCTCCTACGAGCAGTACTTC. Protein product: CASSVGLGRSYEQYF. This rearrangement joins TRBV7-6 to TRBJ2-7, with TRBD2 matching over 7 bases. Germline-derived CDR1 and CDR2 are SGHVS and FNYEAQ. Unmatched junction bases numbered 7, after V lost 5 bases and J lost 0 bases. The CDR3 covers 15 residues.

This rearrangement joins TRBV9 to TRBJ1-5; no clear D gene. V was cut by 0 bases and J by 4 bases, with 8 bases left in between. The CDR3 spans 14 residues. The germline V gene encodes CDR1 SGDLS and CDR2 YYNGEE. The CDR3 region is CASSVEGSNQPQHF. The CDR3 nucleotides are TGTGCCAGCAGCGTAGAAGGGAGTAATCAGCCCCAGCATTTT.

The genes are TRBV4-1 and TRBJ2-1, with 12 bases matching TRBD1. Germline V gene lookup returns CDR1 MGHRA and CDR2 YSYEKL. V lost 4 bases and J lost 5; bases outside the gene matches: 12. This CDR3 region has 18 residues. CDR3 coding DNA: TGCGCCAGCAGCCGATACCAGACGGGACAGGGGGCGGACAATGAGCAGTTCTTC. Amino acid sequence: CASSRYQTGQGADNEQFF.

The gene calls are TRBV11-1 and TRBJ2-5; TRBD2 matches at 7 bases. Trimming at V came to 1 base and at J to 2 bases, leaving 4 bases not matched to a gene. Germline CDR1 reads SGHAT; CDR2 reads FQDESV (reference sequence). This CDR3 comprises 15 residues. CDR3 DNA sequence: TGTGCCAGCAGCTTAGGGGGGGGGAAACAAGAGACCCAGTACTTC. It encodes CASSLGGGKQETQYF.

CDR3 protein: CASSDRQGARGELFF. CDR3 bases: TGTGCCAGCAGCGATAGACAGGGGGCAAGGGGGGAGCTGTTTTTT. The V and J genes are TRBV9 and TRBJ2-2, with 10 bases identical to TRBD1. CDR3 size: 15 residues. J lost 8 bases, V lost 3 bases, and 7 bases had no gene match. CDR1 is SGDLS, CDR2 YYNGEE, per germline.

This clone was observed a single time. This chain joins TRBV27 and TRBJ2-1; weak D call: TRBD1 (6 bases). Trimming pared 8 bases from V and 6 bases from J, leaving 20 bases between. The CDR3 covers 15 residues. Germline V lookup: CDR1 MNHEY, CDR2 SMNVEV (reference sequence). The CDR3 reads CASGVPGAAFNEQFF. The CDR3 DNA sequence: TGTGCCAGCGGAGTCCCAGGGGCAGCCTTCAATGAGCAGTTCTTC.

The CDR3, as DNA: TGTGCCAGTAGTCCTCACAGGGGAGACACCATATATTTT. Residues: CASSPHRGDTIYF. The rearrangement uses TRBV19 and TRBJ1-3, with 7 bases identical to TRBD1. The ends lost 5 bases at V and 8 bases at J; junction bases unmatched: 6. Per germline, CDR1 LNHDA and CDR2 SQIVND (reference sequence). CDR3 size: 13 residues.

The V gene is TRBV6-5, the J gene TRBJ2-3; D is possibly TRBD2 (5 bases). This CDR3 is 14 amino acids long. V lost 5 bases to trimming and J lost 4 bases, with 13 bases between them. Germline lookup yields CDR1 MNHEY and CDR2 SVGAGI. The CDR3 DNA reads TGTGCCAGCAGTCCGGGGATCAAGGCAGATACGCAGTATTTT. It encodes CASSPGIKADTQYF.

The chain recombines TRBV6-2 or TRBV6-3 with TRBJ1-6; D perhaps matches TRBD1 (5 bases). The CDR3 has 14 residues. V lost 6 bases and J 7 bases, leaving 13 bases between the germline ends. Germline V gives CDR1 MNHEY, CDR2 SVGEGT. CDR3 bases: TGTGCCAGCAGCCCTAATGGGGGGAATTCACCCCTCCACTTT. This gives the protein CASSPNGGNSPLHF.

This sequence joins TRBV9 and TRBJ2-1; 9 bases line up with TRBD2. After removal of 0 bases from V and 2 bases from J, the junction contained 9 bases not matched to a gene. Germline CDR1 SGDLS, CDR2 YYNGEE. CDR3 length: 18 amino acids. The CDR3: CASSVEGRRGGPYNEQFF. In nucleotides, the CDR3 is TGTGCCAGCAGCGTAGAGGGGCGGCGGGGGGGCCCCTACAATGAGCAGTTCTTC.

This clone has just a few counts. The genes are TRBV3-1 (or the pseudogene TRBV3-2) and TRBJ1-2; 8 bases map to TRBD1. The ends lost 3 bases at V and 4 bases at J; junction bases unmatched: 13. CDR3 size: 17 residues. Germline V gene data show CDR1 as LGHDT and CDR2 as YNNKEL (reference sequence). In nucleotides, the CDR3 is TGTGCCAGCAGCCAGTCCGGGACAGGTTCCTTTGGCTATGGCTACACCTTC. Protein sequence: CASSQSGTGSFGYGYTF.

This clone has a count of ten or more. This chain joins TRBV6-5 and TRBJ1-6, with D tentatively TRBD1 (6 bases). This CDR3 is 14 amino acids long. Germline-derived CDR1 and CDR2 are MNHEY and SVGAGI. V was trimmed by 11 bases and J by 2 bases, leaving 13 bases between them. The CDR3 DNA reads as TGTGCCGCCCAAAGGGGGACCTATAATTCACCCCTCCACTTT. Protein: CAAQRGTYNSPLHF.